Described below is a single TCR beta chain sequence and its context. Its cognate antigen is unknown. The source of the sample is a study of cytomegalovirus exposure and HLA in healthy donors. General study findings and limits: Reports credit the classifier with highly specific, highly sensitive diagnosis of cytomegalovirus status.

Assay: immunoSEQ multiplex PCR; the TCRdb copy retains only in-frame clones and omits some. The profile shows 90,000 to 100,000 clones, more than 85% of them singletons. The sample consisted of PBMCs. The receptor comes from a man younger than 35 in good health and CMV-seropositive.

The CDR3 loop is CASSLSGLADTQYF. In nucleotides, the CDR3 is TGTGCCAGCAGCTTATCCGGTTTGGCAGATACGCAGTATTTT. The rearrangement uses TRBV7-6 and TRBJ2-3, with D unresolved. Per germline, CDR1 SGHVS and CDR2 FNYEAQ. V lost 2 bases, J lost 4 bases, and 10 bases lay in between. The length of the CDR3 is 14 residues.